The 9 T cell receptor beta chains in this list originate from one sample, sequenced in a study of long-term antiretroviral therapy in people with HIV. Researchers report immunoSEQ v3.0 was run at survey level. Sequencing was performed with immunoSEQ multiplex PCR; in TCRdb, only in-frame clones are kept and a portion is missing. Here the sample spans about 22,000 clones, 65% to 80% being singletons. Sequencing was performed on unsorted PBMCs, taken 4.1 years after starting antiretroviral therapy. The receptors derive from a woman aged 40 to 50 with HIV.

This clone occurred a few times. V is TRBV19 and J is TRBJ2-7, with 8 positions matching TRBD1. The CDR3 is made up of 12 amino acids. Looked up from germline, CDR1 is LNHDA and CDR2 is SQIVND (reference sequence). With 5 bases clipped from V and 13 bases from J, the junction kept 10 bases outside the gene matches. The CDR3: CASSETDRVIYF. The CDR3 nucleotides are TGTGCCAGTAGTGAAACGGACAGGGTAATTTACTTC.

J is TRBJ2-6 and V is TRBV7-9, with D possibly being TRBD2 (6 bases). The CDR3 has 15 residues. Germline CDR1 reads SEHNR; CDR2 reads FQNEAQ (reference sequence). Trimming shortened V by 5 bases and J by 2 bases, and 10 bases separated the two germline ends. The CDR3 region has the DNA TGTGCCAGCAGCCTCACTAGCCCTGGGGCCAACGTCCTGACTTTC. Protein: CASSLTSPGANVLTF.

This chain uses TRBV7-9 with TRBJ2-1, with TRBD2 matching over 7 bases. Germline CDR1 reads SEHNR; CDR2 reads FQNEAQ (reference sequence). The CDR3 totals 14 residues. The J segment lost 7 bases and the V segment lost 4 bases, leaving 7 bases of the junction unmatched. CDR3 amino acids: CASSSRGSGNEQFF. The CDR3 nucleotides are TGTGCCAGCAGCTCCCGGGGTAGCGGGAATGAGCAGTTCTTC.

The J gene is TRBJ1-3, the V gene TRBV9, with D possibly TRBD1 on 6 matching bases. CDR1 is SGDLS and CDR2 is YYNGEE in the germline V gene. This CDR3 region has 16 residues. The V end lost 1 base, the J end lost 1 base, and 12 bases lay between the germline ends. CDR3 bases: TGTGCCAGCAGCGTACAGGGGCAGGGGTCTGGAAACACCATATATTTT. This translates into CASSVQGQGSGNTIYF.

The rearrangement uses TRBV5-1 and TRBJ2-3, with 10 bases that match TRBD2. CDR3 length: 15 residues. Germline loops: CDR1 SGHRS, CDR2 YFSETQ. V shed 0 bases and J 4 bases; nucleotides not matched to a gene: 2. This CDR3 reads CASSLGTSGPDTQYF. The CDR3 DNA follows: TGCGCCAGCAGCTTGGGGACTAGCGGACCAGATACGCAGTATTTT.

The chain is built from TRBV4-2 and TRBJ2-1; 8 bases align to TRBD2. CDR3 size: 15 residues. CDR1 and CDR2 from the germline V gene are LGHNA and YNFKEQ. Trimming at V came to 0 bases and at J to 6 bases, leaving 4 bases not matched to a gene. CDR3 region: CASSQEAGASNEQFF. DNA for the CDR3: TGTGCCAGCAGCCAAGAAGCGGGAGCGAGCAATGAGCAGTTCTTC.

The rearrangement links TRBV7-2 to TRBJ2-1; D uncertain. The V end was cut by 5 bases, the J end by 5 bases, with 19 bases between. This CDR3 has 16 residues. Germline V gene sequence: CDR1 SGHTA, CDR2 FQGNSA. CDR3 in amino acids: CASSPNRPRADNEQFF. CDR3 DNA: TGTGCCAGCAGCCCAAACCGACCAAGGGCCGACAATGAGCAGTTCTTC.

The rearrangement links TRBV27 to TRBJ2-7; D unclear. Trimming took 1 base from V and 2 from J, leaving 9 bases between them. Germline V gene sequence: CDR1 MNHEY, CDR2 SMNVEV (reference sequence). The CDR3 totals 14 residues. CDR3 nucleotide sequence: TGTGCCAGCAGTTTATTTTGGGGTACCTACGAGCAGTACTTC. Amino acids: CASSLFWGTYEQYF.

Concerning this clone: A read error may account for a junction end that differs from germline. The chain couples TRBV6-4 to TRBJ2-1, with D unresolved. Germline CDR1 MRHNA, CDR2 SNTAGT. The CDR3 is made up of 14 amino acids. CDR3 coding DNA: TGTGCCAGCAGTGACTCGTTCTCTACCAATAAGCAGTTCTTC. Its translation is CASSDSFSTNKQFF.